The 17 T cell receptor beta chains reported below all come from one sample, sequenced in a study of T-cell memory formation after mild COVID-19. From the 5' RACE reads, TCRdb called clonotypes with MiXCR, one entry per CDR3 protein. Here the sample spans some 88,000 distinct CDR3 sequences, around 27% being singletons. Sample: PBMCs or a T cell subset sorted from them (not recorded which). These receptors came from a man aged 18 to 29 who had mild COVID-19 (a few samples of this study predate the infection). Cell type and time point are not known.

There are many counts of this clonotype. This chain links TRBV7-8 with TRBJ1-1; D unclear. CDR3 length: 11 amino acids. The germline CDR1 and CDR2 sequences are SGHVS and FQNEAQ. Trimming shortened V by 1 base and J by 3 bases, and 0 bases separated the two germline ends. The CDR3 loop reads CASSLDTEAFF. The DNA of the CDR3 is TGTGCCAGCAGCTTAGACACTGAAGCTTTCTTT.

This clonotype occurred a few times. J is TRBJ2-5 and V is TRBV29-1; 8 bases line up with TRBD1. Germline CDR1 and CDR2: SQVTM and ANQGSEA. V lost 4 bases, J lost 4 bases, and 8 bases stayed unmatched. The CDR3 length is 14 residues. This CDR3 is CSVVPQGAGETQYF. The DNA of the CDR3 is TGCAGCGTTGTACCCCAGGGGGCTGGAGAGACCCAGTACTTC. Combining the CDR3 with reference TRBV29-1 and TRBJ2-5 gives the whole variable domain SAVISQKPSRDICQRGTSLTIQCQVDSQVTMMFWYRQQPGQSLTLIATANQGSEATYESGFVIDKFPISRPNLTFSTLTVSNMSPEDSSIYLCSVVPQGAGETQYFGPGTRLLVL.

This clonotype was observed many times. In DNA, the CDR3 is TGTGCCAGCAGGACCCTTAGACTAGCGGACAATGAGCAGTTCTTC. Its protein is CASRTLRLADNEQFF. This sequence joins TRBV6-1 and TRBJ2-1, with TRBD2 matching over 9 bases. V lost 6 bases and J lost 5; bases outside the gene matches: 8. The CDR3 runs 15 residues. Germline lookup yields CDR1 MNHNS and CDR2 SASEGT.

The chain links TRBV7-2 to TRBJ2-1, with D possibly being TRBD1 or TRBD2 (5 bases each). The CDR3 contains 13 residues. The V gene's germline CDR1 is SGHTA and CDR2 FQGNSA. Trimming shortened V by 5 bases and J by 7 bases, and 12 bases separated the two germline ends. Written as DNA, the CDR3 is TGTGCCAGCAGCGGGACCCTAGATAATGAGCAGTTCTTC. It specifies CASSGTLDNEQFF.

This clonotype was observed a few times. This rearrangement joins TRBV19 to TRBJ2-1; D is unresolved. Between the trimmed V and J ends, which lost 8 bases and 3 bases, there was a span of 5 bases. In germline, CDR1 is LNHDA, CDR2 SQIVND (reference sequence). This CDR3 has 11 residues. CDR3 in DNA: TGTGCCAGTGGACGCTACAATGAGCAGTTCTTC. This codes for CASGRYNEQFF.

This clonotype was picked up a small number of times. The chain couples TRBV6-4 to TRBJ2-3; 10 bases map to TRBD2. The J segment lost 1 base and the V segment lost 5 bases, leaving 3 bases of the junction unmatched. The CDR3 has 15 amino acids. Germline-derived CDR1 and CDR2 are MRHNA and SNTAGT. CDR3 protein: CASSLSGGRTDTQYF. CDR3 coding DNA: TGTGCCAGCAGTCTTAGCGGGGGGCGCACAGATACGCAGTATTTT.

The chain recombines TRBV6-1 with TRBJ2-2; 12 nucleotides agree with TRBD2. CDR1 is MNHNS, CDR2 SASEGT, per germline. This CDR3 contains 14 residues. The ends lost 8 bases at V and 6 bases at J; junction bases unmatched: 4. CDR3 nucleotide sequence: TGTGCCAGCCCTAGCGGGGGGGCTTCCGGGGAGCTGTTTTTT. As protein: CASPSGGASGELFF.

This clonotype was recorded many times. The V call is TRBV28, the J call TRBJ2-3, with 9 bases matching TRBD2. Germline loops: CDR1 MDHEN, CDR2 SYDVKM. The CDR3 extends over 15 amino acids. J gave up 2 bases and V 2 bases, and 2 bases lay outside the gene matches. The CDR3 DNA is TGTGCCAGCAGTTTAGCGGGGGGGCACACAGATACGCAGTATTTT. It is translated as CASSLAGGHTDTQYF.

The chain joins TRBV7-2 to TRBJ2-3; D not resolved. Germline-derived CDR1 and CDR2 are SGHTA and FQGNSA. The ends were cut back, 5 bases at V and 0 bases at J, with 9 bases in the middle. The CDR3 sequence is 14 residues long. CDR3 in amino acids: CASSPPTSTDTQYF. CDR3 in DNA: TGTGCCAGCAGCCCCCCGACTAGCACAGATACGCAGTATTTT.

A single count supports this clonotype. At one end, the junction sequence differs from germline, possibly due to a read error. The V gene is TRBV7-9, the J gene TRBJ1-2, with D possibly TRBD1 on 5 matching bases. The germline gives CDR1 SEHNR, CDR2 FQNEAQ (reference sequence). CDR3 size: 16 residues. The CDR3 bases are TGTGCCGGCAGCTACTTCGTCGGGGGGTTTAACTATGGCTACACCTTC. This sequence encodes CAGSYFVGGFNYGYTF. Filled out from reference TRBV7-9 and TRBJ1-2, the complete variable domain reads DTGVSQNPRHKITKRGQNVTFRCDPISEHNRLYWYRQTLGQGPEFLTYFQNEAQLEKSRLLSDRFSAERPKGSFSTLEIQRTEQGDSAMYLCAGSYFVGGFNYGYTFGSGTRLTVV.

The genes are TRBV4-3 and TRBJ2-3; 11 bases agree with TRBD2. Germline V gene data show CDR1 as LGHNA and CDR2 as YSLEER. The CDR3 is 17 amino acids. The trim removed 4 bases at V and 2 bases at J, leaving 8 bases unmatched. Here the CDR3 reads CASSLGTSGSNTDTQYF. The CDR3 DNA reads as TGCGCCAGCAGCCTGGGGACTAGCGGATCCAACACAGATACGCAGTATTTT.

The rearrangement links TRBV5-6 to TRBJ2-5; 8 positions agree with TRBD2. This CDR3 is 15 amino acids long. Germline V lookup: CDR1 SGHDT, CDR2 YYEEEE. The V segment lost 3 bases and the J segment 14 bases; nucleotides outside the gene matches: 18. The DNA of the CDR3 is TGTGCCAGCAGCTCTCCCTTTAGCGGGACAAGGCTTGTATACTTC. It specifies CASSSPFSGTRLVYF.

CDR3 amino acids: CASSLEGENIQYF. CDR3 coding DNA: TGTGCCAGCAGTTTAGAAGGCGAAAACATTCAGTACTTC. This chain uses TRBV12-3 or TRBV12-4 with TRBJ2-4; no definite D call. Trimming cost V 1 base and J 5 bases, with 6 bases left between them. The CDR3 runs 13 residues.

This clonotype was counted a few times. The chain joins TRBV6-2 or TRBV6-3 to TRBJ2-3, with D maybe TRBD2 (6 bases). CDR1 MNHEY and CDR2 SVGEGT come from the germline V gene. Trimming cost V 5 bases and J 6 bases, with 12 bases left between them. This CDR3 comprises 13 residues. The CDR3 here is CASSPRDSDTQYF. CDR3 DNA: TGTGCCAGCAGTCCGAGGGACTCCGATACGCAGTATTTT.

V and J are TRBV9 and TRBJ2-5; D is perhaps TRBD1 or TRBD2 (6 bases each). V was shortened by 4 bases and J by 5 bases, with 18 bases between the two germline ends. The CDR3 consists of 15 residues. The germline CDR1 and CDR2 sequences are SGDLS and YYNGEE. CDR3 DNA sequence: TGTGCCAGCAGCTCAGGGGACTCCCGGAGGGAGACCCAGTACTTC. Amino acid sequence: CASSSGDSRRETQYF. The entire variable domain, with the rest obtained from reference TRBV9 and TRBJ2-5, is as follows: DSGVTQTPKHLITATGQRVTLRCSPRSGDLSVYWYQQSLDQGLQFLIQYYNGEERAKGNILERFSAQQFPDLHSELNLSSLELGDSALYFCASSSGDSRRETQYFGPGTRLLVL.

This clonotype was seen only a few times. At one end, the junction sequence differs from germline, possibly due to a read error. CDR3 amino acids: CASSLADRRYGYTF. The CDR3 DNA sequence: TGTGCCAGCAGCCTAGCCGACAGGCGCTATGGCTACACCTTC. The chain combines TRBV7-9 with TRBJ1-2; weak D call: TRBD1 (6 bases). The CDR3 has 14 residues. Germline lookup yields CDR1 SEHNR and CDR2 FQNEAQ (reference sequence).

The V and J genes are TRBV11-2 and TRBJ1-4; no firm D call. The CDR3 is 15 residues long. The germline gives CDR1 SGHAT, CDR2 FQNNGV. Trimming removed 0 bases at V and 8 bases at J, with 13 bases between. CDR3 sequence (DNA): TGTGCCAGCAGCTTAGACAGGCCCCTTCGAGAAAAACTGTTTTTT. Translated, it gives CASSLDRPLREKLFF.